Described below is a single T cell receptor (beta chain) sequence and its context. Its specific antigen is unknown. Qualities for individual bases were not recorded, and no much larger clone is one base off. Receptor libraries were prepared by the immunoSEQ multiplex PCR assay. In its TCRdb copy, this immuneACCESS table keeps in-frame sequences only and misses some clones. Where compared with another copy, unresolved V genes explain less than half of these, and the others have no known cause. Within this sample are 79,000 or so clones, with about 91% of them counted one time only. 0.2% to 0.3% of the sample comes from the top ten. The sample comes from a study of technical replicates of blood from several donors (dated 2017 in TCRdb). Sequencing was carried out using T cells isolated from PBMCs. The clonotype comes from a human donor in good health.

The DNA reads as follows: TGTGCCAGCAGTTACACTACAGGGGCCTCTGGCTACACCTTC. Its product reads: CASSYTTGASGYTF. The rearrangement joined TRBV6-5 to TRBJ1-2; 7 bases in the middle match TRBD1. Inclusive of the bounding cysteine and phenylalanine, the CDR3 is 14 residues long. The read is trimmed to its CDR3 DNA, 42 bases read in frame from base 1. Here V drops 2 bases and J drops 7 bases, and the junction holds 7 bases not matched to any gene. The germline V gene specifies MNHEY as CDR1 and SVGAGI as CDR2.